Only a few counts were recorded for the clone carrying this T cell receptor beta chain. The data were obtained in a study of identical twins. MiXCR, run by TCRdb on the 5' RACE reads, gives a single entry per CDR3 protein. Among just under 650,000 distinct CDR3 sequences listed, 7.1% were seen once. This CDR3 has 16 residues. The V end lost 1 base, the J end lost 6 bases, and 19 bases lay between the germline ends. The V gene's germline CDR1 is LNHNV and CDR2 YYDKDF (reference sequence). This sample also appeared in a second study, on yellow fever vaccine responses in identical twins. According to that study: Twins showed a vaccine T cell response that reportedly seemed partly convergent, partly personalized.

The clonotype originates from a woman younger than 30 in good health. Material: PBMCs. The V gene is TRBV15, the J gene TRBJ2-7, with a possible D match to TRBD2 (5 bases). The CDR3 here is CATSRGIRGLVSEQYV. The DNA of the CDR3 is TGTGCCACCAGCAGAGGTATCCGGGGTTTGGTATCCGAGCAGTACGTC.